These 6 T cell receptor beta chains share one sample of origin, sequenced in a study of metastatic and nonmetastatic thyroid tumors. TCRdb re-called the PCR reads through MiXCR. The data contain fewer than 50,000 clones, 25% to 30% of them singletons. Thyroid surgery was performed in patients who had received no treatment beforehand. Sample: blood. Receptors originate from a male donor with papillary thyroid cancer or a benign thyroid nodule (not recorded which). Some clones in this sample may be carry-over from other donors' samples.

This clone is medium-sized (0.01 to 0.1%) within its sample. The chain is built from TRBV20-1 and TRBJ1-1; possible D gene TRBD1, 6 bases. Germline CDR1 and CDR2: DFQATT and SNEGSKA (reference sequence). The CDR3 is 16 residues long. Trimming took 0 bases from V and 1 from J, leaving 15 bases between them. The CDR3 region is CSARDPKTGQNTEAFF. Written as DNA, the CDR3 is TGCAGTGCTAGAGATCCCAAGACAGGACAGAACACTGAAGCTTTCTTT.

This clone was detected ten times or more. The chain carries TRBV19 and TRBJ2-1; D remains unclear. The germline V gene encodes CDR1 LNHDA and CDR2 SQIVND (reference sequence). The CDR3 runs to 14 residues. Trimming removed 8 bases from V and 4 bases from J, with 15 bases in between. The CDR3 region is CASSRVWGYNEQFF. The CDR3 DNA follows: TGTGCCAGTTCACGGGTGTGGGGTTACAATGAGCAGTTCTTC.

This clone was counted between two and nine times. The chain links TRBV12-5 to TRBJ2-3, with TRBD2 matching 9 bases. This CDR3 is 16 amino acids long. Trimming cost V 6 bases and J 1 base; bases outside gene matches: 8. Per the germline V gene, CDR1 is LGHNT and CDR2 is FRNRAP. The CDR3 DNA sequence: TGTGCTAGTGGCGGGACTAGCTGGGTACGCACAGATACGCAGTATTTT. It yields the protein CASGGTSWVRTDTQYF.

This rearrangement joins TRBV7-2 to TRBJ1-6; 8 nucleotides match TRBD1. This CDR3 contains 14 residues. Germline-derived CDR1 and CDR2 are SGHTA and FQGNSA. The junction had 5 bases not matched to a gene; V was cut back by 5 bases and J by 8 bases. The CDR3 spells CASSPRGRDSPLHF. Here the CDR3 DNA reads TGTGCCAGCAGCCCCAGGGGGCGTGATTCACCCCTCCACTTT. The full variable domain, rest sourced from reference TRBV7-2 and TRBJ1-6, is GAGVSQSPSNKVTEKGKDVELRCDPISGHTALYWYRQSLGQGLEFLIYFQGNSAPDKSGLPSDRFSAERTGGSVSTLTIQRTQQEDSAVYLCASSPRGRDSPLHFGNGTRLTVT.

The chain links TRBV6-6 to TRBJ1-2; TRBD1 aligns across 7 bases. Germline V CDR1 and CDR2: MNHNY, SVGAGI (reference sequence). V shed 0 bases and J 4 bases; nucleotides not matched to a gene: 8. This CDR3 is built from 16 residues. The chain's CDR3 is CASSYSMQAGGYGYTF. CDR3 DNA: TGTGCCAGCAGTTACTCGATGCAAGCAGGGGGCTATGGCTACACCTTC.

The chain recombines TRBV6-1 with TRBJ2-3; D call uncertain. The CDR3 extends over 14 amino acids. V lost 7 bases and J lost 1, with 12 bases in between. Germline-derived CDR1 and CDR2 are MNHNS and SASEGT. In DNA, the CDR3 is TGTGCCAGCAAGAGACCCACGGGCACAGATACGCAGTATTTT. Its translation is CASKRPTGTDTQYF.